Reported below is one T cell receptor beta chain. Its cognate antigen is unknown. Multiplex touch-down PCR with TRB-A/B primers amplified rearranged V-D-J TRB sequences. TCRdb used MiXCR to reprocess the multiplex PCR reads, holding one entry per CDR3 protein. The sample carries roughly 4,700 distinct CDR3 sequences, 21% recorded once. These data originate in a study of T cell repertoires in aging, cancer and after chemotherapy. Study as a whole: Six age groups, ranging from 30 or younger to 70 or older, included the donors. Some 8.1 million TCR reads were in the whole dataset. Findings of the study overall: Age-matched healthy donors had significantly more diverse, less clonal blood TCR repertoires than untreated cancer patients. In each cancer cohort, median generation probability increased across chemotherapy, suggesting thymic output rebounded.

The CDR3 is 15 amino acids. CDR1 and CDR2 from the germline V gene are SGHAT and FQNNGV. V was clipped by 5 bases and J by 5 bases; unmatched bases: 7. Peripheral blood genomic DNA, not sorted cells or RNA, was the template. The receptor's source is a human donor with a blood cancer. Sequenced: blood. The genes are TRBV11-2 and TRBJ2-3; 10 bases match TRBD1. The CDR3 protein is CASSASRTGGDTQYF. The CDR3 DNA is TGTGCCAGCAGCGCCTCCCGGACAGGGGGAGATACGCAGTATTTT.